These 4 T cell receptor beta chains were sequenced from one sample in a study of blood T cell repertoires in COVID-19. The assay was immunoSEQ multiplex PCR, and TCRdb's table has in-frame clones only and misses some. The data hold approximately 47,000 clones, with 90% observed a single time. Material: peripheral blood. All receptors come from a man aged 70-80 years with active COVID-19.

This chain uses TRBV5-6 with TRBJ2-3; D gene uncertain. The CDR3 contains 13 residues. The germline CDR1 and CDR2 sequences are SGHDT and YYEEEE. V gave up 0 bases and J gave up 6 bases, with 8 bases separating them. The chain's CDR3 is CASSLDQSDTQYF. CDR3 nucleotide sequence: TGTGCCAGCAGCTTGGACCAGTCGGATACGCAGTATTTT.

This chain uses TRBV3-1 (or the pseudogene TRBV3-2) with TRBJ1-5; the D gene is possibly TRBD1 (6 bases). Germline CDR1 is LGHDT and CDR2 is YNNKEL (reference sequence). This CDR3 is built from 15 residues. V shed 3 bases and J shed 3 bases, with 12 bases lying between them. As DNA, the CDR3 is TGTGCCAGCAGCCAGGATACAGGGCTCAATCAGCCCCAGCATTTT. Its translation is CASSQDTGLNQPQHF.

The J gene is TRBJ1-2, the V gene TRBV28, with D maybe TRBD1 (6 bases). Trimming shortened V by 6 bases and J by 4 bases, and 15 bases separated the two germline ends. Germline values: CDR1 MDHEN, CDR2 SYDVKM. The CDR3 is made up of 14 amino acids. The CDR3 nucleotides are TGTGCCAGCAGCTACCCTGGGGACATCTATGGCTACACCTTC. It translates to CASSYPGDIYGYTF.

This chain links TRBV28 with TRBJ1-6, with 10 bases matching TRBD1. The CDR3 is 15 residues long. Unmatched junction bases numbered 7, after V lost 7 bases and J lost 7 bases. CDR1 is MDHEN, CDR2 SYDVKM, per germline. This chain's CDR3 is CASITPGQGNSPLHF. CDR3 nucleotide sequence: TGTGCCAGCATTACACCGGGACAGGGGAATTCACCCCTCCACTTT.